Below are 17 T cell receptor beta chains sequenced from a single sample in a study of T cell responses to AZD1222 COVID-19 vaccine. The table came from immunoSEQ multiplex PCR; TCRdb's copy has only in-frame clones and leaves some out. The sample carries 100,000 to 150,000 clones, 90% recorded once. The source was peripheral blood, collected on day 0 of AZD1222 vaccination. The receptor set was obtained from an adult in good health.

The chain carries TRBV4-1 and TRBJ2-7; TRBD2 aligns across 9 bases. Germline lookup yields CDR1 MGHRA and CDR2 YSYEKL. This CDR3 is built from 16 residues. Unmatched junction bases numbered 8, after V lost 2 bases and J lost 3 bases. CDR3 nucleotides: TGCGCCAGCAGCCAATCCGGACTAGCGATCCTCTACGAGCAGTACTTC. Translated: CASSQSGLAILYEQYF.

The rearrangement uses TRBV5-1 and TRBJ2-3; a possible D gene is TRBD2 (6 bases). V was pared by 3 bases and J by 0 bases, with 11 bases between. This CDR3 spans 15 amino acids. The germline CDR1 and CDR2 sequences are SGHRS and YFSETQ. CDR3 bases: TGCGCCAGCAGCTACCGGGACTCTAGCACAGATACGCAGTATTTT. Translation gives CASSYRDSSTDTQYF.

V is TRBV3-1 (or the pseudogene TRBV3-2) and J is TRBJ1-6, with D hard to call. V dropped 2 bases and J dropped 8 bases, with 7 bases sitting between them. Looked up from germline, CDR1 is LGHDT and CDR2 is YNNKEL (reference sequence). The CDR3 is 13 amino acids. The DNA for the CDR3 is TGTGCCAGCAGCCAATTAAGAGATTCACCCCTCCACTTT. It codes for CASSQLRDSPLHF.

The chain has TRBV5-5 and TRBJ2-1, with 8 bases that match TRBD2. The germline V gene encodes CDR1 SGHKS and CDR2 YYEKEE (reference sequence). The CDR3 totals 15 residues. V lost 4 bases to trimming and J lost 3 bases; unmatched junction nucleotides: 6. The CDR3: CASSGEREYYNEQFF. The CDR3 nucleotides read TGTGCCAGCAGCGGCGAGCGGGAGTACTACAATGAGCAGTTCTTC. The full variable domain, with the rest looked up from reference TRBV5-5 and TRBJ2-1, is DAGVTQSPTHLIKTRGQQVTLRCSPISGHKSVSWYQQVLGQGPQFIFQYYEKEERGRGNFPDRFSARQFPNYSSELNVNALLLGDSALYLCASSGEREYYNEQFFGPGTRLTVL.

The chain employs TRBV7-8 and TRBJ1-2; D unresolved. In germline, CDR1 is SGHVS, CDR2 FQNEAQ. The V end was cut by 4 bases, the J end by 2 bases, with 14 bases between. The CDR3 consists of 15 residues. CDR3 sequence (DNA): TGTGCCAGCAGCTCCGTTGAGGGAGTGAACTATGGCTACACCTTC. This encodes CASSSVEGVNYGYTF.

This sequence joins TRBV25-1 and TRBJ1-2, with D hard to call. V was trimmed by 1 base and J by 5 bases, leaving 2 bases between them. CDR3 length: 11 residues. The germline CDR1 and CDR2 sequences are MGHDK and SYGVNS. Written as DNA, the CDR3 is TGTGCCAGCAGTGAATCTTATGGCTACACCTTC. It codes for CASSESYGYTF.

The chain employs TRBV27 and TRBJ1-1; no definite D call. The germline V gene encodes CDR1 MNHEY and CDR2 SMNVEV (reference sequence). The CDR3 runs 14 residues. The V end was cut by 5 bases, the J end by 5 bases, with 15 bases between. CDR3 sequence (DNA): TGTGCCAGCAGTGGTATTAAGAGAGGAACTGAAGCTTTCTTT. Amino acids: CASSGIKRGTEAFF.

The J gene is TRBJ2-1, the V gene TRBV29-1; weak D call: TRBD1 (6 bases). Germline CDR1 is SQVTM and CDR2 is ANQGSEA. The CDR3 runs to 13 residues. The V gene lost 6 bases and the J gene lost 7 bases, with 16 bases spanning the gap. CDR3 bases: TGCAGCGTGAGGACTCGGACAGAGAATGAGCAGTTCTTC. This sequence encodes CSVRTRTENEQFF.

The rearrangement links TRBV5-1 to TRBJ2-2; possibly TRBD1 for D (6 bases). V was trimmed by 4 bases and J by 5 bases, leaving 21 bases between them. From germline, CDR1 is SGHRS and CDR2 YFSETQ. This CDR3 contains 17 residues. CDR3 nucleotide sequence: TGCGCCAGCAGCACGCACGGGACACCCGTCGGGACCGGGGAGCTGTTTTTT. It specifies CASSTHGTPVGTGELFF.

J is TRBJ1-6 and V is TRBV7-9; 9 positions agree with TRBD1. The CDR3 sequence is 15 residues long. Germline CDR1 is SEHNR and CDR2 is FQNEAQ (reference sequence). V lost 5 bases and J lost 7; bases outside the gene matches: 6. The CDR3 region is CASSITGGNNSPLHF. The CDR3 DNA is TGTGCCAGCAGCATAACAGGGGGCAACAATTCACCCCTCCACTTT.

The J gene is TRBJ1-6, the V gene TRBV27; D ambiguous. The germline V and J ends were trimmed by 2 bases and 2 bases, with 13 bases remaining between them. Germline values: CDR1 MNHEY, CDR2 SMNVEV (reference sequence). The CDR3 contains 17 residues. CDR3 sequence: CASSLDPPGAYNSPLHF. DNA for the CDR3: TGTGCCAGCAGTTTAGACCCCCCGGGAGCCTATAATTCACCCCTCCACTTT.

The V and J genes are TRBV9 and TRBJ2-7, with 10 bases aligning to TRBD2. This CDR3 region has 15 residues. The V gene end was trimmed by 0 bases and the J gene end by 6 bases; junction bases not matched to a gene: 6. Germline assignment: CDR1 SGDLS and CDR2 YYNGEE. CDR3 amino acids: CASSVGLAGGSEQYF. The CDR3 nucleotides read TGTGCCAGCAGCGTAGGATTAGCGGGAGGTTCCGAGCAGTACTTC.

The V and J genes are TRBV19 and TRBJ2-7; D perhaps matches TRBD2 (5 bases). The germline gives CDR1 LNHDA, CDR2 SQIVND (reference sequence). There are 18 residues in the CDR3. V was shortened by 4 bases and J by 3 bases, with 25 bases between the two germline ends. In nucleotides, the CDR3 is TGTGCCAGTAGTACCCGCGGTGAGGGCTTAAACAGTTTCTACGAGCAGTACTTC. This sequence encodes CASSTRGEGLNSFYEQYF.

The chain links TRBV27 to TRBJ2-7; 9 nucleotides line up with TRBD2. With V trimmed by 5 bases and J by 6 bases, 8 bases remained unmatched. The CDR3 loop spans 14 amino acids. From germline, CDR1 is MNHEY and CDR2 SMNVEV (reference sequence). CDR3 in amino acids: CASSPGTSLSEQYF. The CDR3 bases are TGTGCCAGCAGTCCCGGGACTAGCTTGAGCGAGCAGTACTTC.

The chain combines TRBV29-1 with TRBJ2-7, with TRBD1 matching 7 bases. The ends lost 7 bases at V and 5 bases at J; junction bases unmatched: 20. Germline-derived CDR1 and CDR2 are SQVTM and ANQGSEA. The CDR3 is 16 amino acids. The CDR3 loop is CSAQQGRPTLIHEQYF. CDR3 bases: TGCAGCGCCCAACAGGGGCGCCCTACCTTGATCCACGAGCAGTACTTC.

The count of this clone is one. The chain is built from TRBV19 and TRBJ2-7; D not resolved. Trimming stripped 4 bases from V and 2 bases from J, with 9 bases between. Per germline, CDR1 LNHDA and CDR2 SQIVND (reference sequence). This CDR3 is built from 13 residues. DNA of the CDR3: TGTGCCAGTAGTAGTCCGGACGCCTACGAGCAGTACTTC. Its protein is CASSSPDAYEQYF. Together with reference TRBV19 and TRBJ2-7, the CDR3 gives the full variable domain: DGGITQSPKYLFRKEGQNVTLSCEQNLNHDAMYWYRQDPGQGLRLIYYSQIVNDFQKGDIAEGYSVSREKKESFPLTVTSAQKNPTAFYLCASSSPDAYEQYFGPGTRLTVT.

CDR3 region: CASSLWTGGGETQYF. CDR3 nucleotide sequence: TGTGCCAGTAGTTTGTGGACAGGAGGGGGTGAGACCCAGTACTTC. The chain recombines TRBV19 with TRBJ2-5; maybe TRBD1 (7 bases). Trimming cost V 5 bases and J 5 bases, with 18 bases left between them. This CDR3 spans 15 amino acids. The germline gives CDR1 LNHDA, CDR2 SQIVND (reference sequence).